A selection of T cell receptor beta chains follows, all from one sample in a study of blood T cell repertoires in COVID-19. TCRdb keeps only in-frame clones here, not all; method: immunoSEQ multiplex PCR. The sample contains 300,000 to 400,000 clones, about 91% of which appear only once. Source material: peripheral blood. These receptors all come from a woman younger than 45 with COVID-19, enrolled during active disease. CDR3s include the opening cysteine and the closing phenylalanine or tryptophan. D genes are given only for firm matches. Some rows have no size entry. The others give once, few or many, or a class for an expanded clone.

d_call: TRBD1
clone_size: -
v_call: TRBV19
j_call: TRBJ1-4
cdr3_nt: TGTGCCAGTAGTTCCGACAGGGATAATGAAAAACTGTTTTTT
cdr3_aa: CASSSDRDNEKLFF

d_call: -
clone_size: -
v_call: TRBV10-3
j_call: TRBJ1-1
cdr3_nt: TGTGCCATCAGTGAGTTGGCGAACACTGAAGCTTTCTTT
cdr3_aa: CAISELANTEAFF

d_call: -
clone_size: -
v_call: TRBV27
j_call: TRBJ1-5
cdr3_nt: TGTGCCAGCAGTTGGGCCGGGGATAGCAATCAGCCCCAGCATTTT
cdr3_aa: CASSWAGDSNQPQHF

d_call: TRBD2
clone_size: -
v_call: TRBV28
j_call: TRBJ2-1
cdr3_nt: TGTGCCAGCAGTTTCCCCATAGCGGGGACCTACAATGAGCAGTTCTTC
cdr3_aa: CASSFPIAGTYNEQFF

d_call: -
clone_size: -
v_call: TRBV19
j_call: TRBJ1-5
cdr3_nt: TGTGCCAGCAGGAATTATAATCAGCCCCAGCATTTT
cdr3_aa: CASRNYNQPQHF

d_call: TRBD1
clone_size: -
v_call: TRBV5-1
j_call: TRBJ1-1
cdr3_nt: TGCGCCAGCAGCTCACTCTTCGGACAGGGGACTGAAGCTTTCTTT
cdr3_aa: CASSSLFGQGTEAFF

d_call: TRBD1
clone_size: -
v_call: TRBV2
j_call: TRBJ1-2
cdr3_nt: TGTGCCAGCAGGGGGACAGGGGGACGTACCCTTAACTATGGCTACACCTTC
cdr3_aa: CASRGTGGRTLNYGYTF

d_call: -
clone_size: once
v_call: TRBV28
j_call: TRBJ2-4
cdr3_nt: TGTGCCAGCAGTTTGGGAGGGGGGGCCAAAAACATTCAGTACTTC
cdr3_aa: CASSLGGGAKNIQYF

d_call: -
clone_size: -
v_call: TRBV30
j_call: TRBJ1-1
cdr3_nt: TGTGCCTGGACAGATGCGGGCACTGAAGCTTTCTTT
cdr3_aa: CAWTDAGTEAFF

d_call: -
clone_size: -
v_call: TRBV5-4
j_call: TRBJ2-3
cdr3_nt: TGTGCCAGCAGCTTGGACAGGAGCACAGATACGCAGTATTTT
cdr3_aa: CASSLDRSTDTQYF

d_call: TRBD1
clone_size: -
v_call: TRBV18
j_call: TRBJ1-4
cdr3_nt: TGTGCCAGCTCATCGGGACAGGCTAATGAAAAACTGTTTTTT
cdr3_aa: CASSSGQANEKLFF

d_call: TRBD2
clone_size: -
v_call: TRBV2
j_call: TRBJ2-3
cdr3_nt: TGTGCCAGCAGTCTGACTAGCGGGGATCCCACGAGCACAGATACGCAGTATTTT
cdr3_aa: CASSLTSGDPTSTDTQYF

d_call: -
clone_size: -
v_call: TRBV4-2
j_call: TRBJ1-2
cdr3_nt: TGTGCCAGCAGCCAAGAAGCCTATGGCTACACCTTC
cdr3_aa: CASSQEAYGYTF

d_call: -
clone_size: -
v_call: TRBV6-5
j_call: TRBJ1-5
cdr3_nt: TGTGCCAGTGACCTTCAGGGACAGCCCCAGCATTTT
cdr3_aa: CASDLQGQPQHF

d_call: TRBD1
clone_size: -
v_call: TRBV5-6
j_call: TRBJ1-3
cdr3_nt: TGTGCCAGCAGCCCAATGGGACAGCGAGGAAACACCATATATTTT
cdr3_aa: CASSPMGQRGNTIYF

d_call: -
clone_size: -
v_call: TRBV19
j_call: TRBJ2-1
cdr3_nt: TGTGCCAGTAGTATTCCCGGCAATGAGCAGTTCTTC
cdr3_aa: CASSIPGNEQFF

d_call: TRBD2
clone_size: -
v_call: TRBV7-2
j_call: TRBJ2-3
cdr3_nt: TGTGCCAGCAGCCCGGGGACTAGCGGCACAGATACGCAGTATTTT
cdr3_aa: CASSPGTSGTDTQYF